This paragraph reports one T cell receptor (beta chain). These data come from a study of control samples from healthy donors and cancer patients. Trimming at V came to 0 bases and at J to 8 bases, leaving 7 bases not matched to a gene. The CDR3 is made up of 15 amino acids. Germline lookup yields CDR1 SNHLY and CDR2 FYNNEI. Assay: immunoSEQ multiplex PCR; the TCRdb copy retains only in-frame clones and omits some. The repertoire holds under 150,000 clones, with approximately 87% as singletons. The TCR was taken from a man aged 55 to 70 in good health. Sequencing used blood. The rearrangement uses TRBV2 and TRBJ1-1; 9 bases fit TRBD1. The CDR3 here is CASSEARPGTGEAFF. The CDR3 DNA reads TGTGCCAGCAGTGAAGCCCGTCCCGGGACAGGGGAAGCTTTCTTT.